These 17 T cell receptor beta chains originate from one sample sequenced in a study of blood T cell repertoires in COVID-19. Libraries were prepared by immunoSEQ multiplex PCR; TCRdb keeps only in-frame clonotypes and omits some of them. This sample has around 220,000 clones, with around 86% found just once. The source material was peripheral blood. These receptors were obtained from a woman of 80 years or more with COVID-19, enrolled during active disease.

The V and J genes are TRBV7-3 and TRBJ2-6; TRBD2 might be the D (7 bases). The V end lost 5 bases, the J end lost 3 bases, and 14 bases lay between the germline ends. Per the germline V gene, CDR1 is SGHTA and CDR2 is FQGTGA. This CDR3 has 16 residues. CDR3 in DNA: TGTGCCAGCAGCCCAATGGGGGGGCGTGGGGCCAACGTCCTGACTTTC. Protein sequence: CASSPMGGRGANVLTF.

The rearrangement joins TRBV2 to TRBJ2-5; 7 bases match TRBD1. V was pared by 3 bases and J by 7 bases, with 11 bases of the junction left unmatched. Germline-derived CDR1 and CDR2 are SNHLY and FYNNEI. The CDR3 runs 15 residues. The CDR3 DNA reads TGTGCCAGCAGTGATGCCCGGACAGGCGCCCGGACCCAGTACTTC. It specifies CASSDARTGARTQYF. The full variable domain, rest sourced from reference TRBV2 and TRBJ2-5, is EPEVTQTPSHQVTQMGQEVILRCVPISNHLYFYWYRQILGQKVEFLVSFYNNEISEKSEIFDDQFSVERPDGSNFTLKIRSTKLEDSAMYFCASSDARTGARTQYFGPGTRLLVL.

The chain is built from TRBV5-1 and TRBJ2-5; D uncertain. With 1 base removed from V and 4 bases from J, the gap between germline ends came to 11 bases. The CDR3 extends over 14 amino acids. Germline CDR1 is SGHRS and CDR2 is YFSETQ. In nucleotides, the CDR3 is TGCGCCAGCAGCTTGAGAACAGACGCAGAGACCCAGTACTTC. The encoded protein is CASSLRTDAETQYF.

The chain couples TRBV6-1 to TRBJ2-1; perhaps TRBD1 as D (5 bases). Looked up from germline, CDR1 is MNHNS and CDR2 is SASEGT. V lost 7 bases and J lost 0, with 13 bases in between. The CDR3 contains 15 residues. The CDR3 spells CASTSGQSSYNEQFF. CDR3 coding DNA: TGTGCCAGCACCTCAGGGCAGAGCTCCTACAATGAGCAGTTCTTC.

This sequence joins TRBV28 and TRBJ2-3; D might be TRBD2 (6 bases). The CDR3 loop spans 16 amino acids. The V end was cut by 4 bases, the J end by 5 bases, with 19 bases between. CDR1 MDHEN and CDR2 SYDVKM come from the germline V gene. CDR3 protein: CASSSTGGARLDTQYF. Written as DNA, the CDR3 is TGTGCCAGCAGTTCTACTGGCGGGGCAAGATTAGATACGCAGTATTTT. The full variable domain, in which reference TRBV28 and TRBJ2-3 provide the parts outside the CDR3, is DVKVTQSSRYLVKRTGEKVFLECVQDMDHENMFWYRQDPGLGLRLIYFSYDVKMKEKGDIPEGYSVSREKKERFSLILESASTNQTSMYLCASSSTGGARLDTQYFGPGTRLTVL.

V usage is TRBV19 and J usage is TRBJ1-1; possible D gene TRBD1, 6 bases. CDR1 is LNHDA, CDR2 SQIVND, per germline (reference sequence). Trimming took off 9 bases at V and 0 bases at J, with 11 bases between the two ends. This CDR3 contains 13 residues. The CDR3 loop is CASQDRLNTEAFF. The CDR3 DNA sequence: TGTGCCAGCCAGGACAGACTGAACACTGAAGCTTTCTTT.

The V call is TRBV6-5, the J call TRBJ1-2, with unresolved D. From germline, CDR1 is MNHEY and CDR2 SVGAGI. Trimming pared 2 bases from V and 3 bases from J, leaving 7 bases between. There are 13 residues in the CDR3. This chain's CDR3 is CASSYRSDYGYTF. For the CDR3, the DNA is TGTGCCAGCAGTTACCGGTCCGACTATGGCTACACCTTC.

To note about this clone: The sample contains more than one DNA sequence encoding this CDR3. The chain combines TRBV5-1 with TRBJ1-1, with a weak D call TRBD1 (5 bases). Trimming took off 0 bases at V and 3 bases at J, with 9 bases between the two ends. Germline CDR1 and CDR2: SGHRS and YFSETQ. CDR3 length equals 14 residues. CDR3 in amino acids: CASSLGQGYTEAFF. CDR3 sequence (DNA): TGCGCCAGCAGCTTGGGTCAGGGATACACTGAAGCTTTCTTT.

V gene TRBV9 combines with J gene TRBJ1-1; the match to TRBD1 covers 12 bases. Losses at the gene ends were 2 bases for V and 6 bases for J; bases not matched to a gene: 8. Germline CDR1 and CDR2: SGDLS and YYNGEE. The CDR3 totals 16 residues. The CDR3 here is CASSVRGTGGFSEAFF. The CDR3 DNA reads TGTGCCAGCAGCGTTAGGGGGACAGGGGGCTTCTCTGAAGCTTTCTTT.

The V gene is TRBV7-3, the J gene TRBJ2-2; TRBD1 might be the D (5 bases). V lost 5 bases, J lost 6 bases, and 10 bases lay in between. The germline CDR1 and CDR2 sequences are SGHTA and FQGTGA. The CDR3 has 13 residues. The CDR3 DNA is TGTGCCAGCAGCCAGGGCCAGGCCGGGGAGCTGTTTTTT. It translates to CASSQGQAGELFF.

CDR3 DNA sequence: TGTGCCAGCTCACCGAACGGGGGTTACGAGCAGTACTTC. It codes for CASSPNGGYEQYF. The J gene is TRBJ2-7, the V gene TRBV18, with D possibly matching TRBD2 (6 bases). V was trimmed by 3 bases and J by 4 bases, leaving 10 bases between them. Per germline, CDR1 KGHSH and CDR2 LQKENI. This CDR3 contains 13 residues. Filled out from reference TRBV18 and TRBJ2-7, the complete variable domain reads NAGVMQNPRHLVRRRGQEARLRCSPMKGHSHVYWYRQLPEEGLKFMVYLQKENIIDESGMPKERFSAEFPKEGPSILRIQQVVRGDSAAYFCASSPNGGYEQYFGPGTRLTVT.

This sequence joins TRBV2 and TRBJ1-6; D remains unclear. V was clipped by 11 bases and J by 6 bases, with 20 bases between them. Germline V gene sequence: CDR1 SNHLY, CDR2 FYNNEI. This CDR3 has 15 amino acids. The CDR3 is CAVKAGRSLNSPLHF. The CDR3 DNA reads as TGTGCCGTCAAGGCCGGCCGGAGCCTTAATTCACCCCTCCACTTT.

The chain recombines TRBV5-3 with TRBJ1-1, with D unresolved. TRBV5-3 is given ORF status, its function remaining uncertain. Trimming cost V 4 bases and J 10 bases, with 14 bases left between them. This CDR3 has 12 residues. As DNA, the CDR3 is TGTGCCAGAAGCCCTGAGTTGGGGAGAGCTTTCTTT. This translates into CARSPELGRAFF.

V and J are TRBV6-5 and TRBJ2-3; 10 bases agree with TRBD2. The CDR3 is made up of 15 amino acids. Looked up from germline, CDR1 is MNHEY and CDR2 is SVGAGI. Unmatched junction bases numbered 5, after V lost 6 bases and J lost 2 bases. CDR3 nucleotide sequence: TGTGCCAGCAGGACTAGCGGGTTACTCACAGATACGCAGTATTTT. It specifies CASRTSGLLTDTQYF.

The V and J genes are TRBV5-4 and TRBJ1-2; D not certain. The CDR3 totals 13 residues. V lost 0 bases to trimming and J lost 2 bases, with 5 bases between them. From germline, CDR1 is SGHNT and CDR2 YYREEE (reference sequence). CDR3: CASSLVRNYGYTF. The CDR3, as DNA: TGTGCCAGCAGCTTGGTGAGAAACTATGGCTACACCTTC.

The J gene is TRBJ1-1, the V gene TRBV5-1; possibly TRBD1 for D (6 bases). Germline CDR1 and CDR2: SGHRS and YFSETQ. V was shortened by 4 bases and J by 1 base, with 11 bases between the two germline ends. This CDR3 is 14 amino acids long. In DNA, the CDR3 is TGCGCCAGCAGCAGATCAGGGGCGAACACTGAAGCTTTCTTT. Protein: CASSRSGANTEAFF.

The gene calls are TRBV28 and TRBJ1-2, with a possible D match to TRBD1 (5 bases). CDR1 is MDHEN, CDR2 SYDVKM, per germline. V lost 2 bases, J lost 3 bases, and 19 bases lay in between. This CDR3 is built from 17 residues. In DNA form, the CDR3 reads TGTGCCAGCAGTTTAAGTCGGCGGGACCCCTTTGACTATGGCTACACCTTC. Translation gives CASSLSRRDPFDYGYTF.